Each of the 18 T cell receptor beta chains below was sequenced from the same sample in a study of Graves' ophthalmopathy and Graves' hyperthyroidism. Transcripts of RNA were the source for amplifying TCR beta CDR3 regions. A first-round RT-PCR used HTBI primers, followed by a second-round multiplex PCR. TCRdb passed the multiplex PCR reads through MiXCR, listing each CDR3 protein once. The sample contains about 400,000 distinct CDR3 sequences, over 15% of which appear only once. The sample taken for sequencing was peripheral blood. The source is a woman aged 18-29 years with stable Graves' hyperthyroidism.

This clonotype was observed many times. The gene calls are TRBV7-2 and TRBJ1-2, with D perhaps matching TRBD1 (6 bases). CDR3 length: 13 amino acids. V was shortened by 5 bases and J by 6 bases, with 13 bases between the two germline ends. Looked up from germline, CDR1 is SGHTA and CDR2 is FQGNSA. CDR3 nucleotides: TGTGCCAGCAGCCCCACAGGGATCCATGGCTACACCTTC. Its translation is CASSPTGIHGYTF.

In its sample, this clonotype was seen a few times. The V and J genes are TRBV11-2 and TRBJ2-7; 14 nucleotides agree with TRBD2. Germline V CDR1 and CDR2: SGHAT, FQNNGV. The CDR3 is made up of 17 amino acids. The V and J ends lost 6 bases and 0 bases, in that order; junction bases with no gene match: 7. CDR3 DNA: TGTGCCAGCAGTCCCCGGACTAGCGGGGGGAGCTCCTACGAGCAGTACTTC. It specifies CASSPRTSGGSSYEQYF.

In this sample, this clonotype turned up many times. The rearrangement uses TRBV20-1 and TRBJ2-7; D gene ambiguous. The CDR3 is 13 amino acids. The V end lost 2 bases, the J end lost 5 bases, and 13 bases lay between the germline ends. Germline CDR1 and CDR2: DFQATT and SNEGSKA (reference sequence). CDR3 DNA sequence: TGCAGTGCTAGATCCCAACGGATGAACGAGCAGTACTTC. It specifies CSARSQRMNEQYF.

This clonotype occurred many times. This chain uses TRBV5-1 with TRBJ1-1, with D possibly being TRBD1 (5 bases). Germline values: CDR1 SGHRS, CDR2 YFSETQ. The CDR3 totals 15 residues. V was clipped by 0 bases and J by 4 bases, with 13 bases between them. CDR3 loop: CASSLGRAESTEAFF. The CDR3, as DNA: TGCGCCAGCAGCTTGGGCAGGGCGGAATCCACTGAAGCTTTCTTT.

The CDR3 DNA reads as TGTGCCAGCAGCTTAGGGGGAGCTAGCGCCGAGCAGTACTTC. Translated: CASSLGGASAEQYF. The rearrangement uses TRBV7-2 and TRBJ2-7, with D perhaps TRBD2 (6 bases). The CDR3 runs 14 residues. Germline CDR1 reads SGHTA; CDR2 reads FQGNSA. V lost 1 base and J 6 bases, leaving 13 bases between the germline ends.

This clonotype has ten or more counts. The chain couples TRBV2 to TRBJ1-5; no clear D. Germline assignment: CDR1 SNHLY and CDR2 FYNNEI. The CDR3 runs 14 residues. V was trimmed by 7 bases and J by 2 bases, leaving 12 bases between them. The CDR3 sequence: CASKHGSGNQPQHF. The CDR3 region has the DNA TGTGCCAGCAAACACGGTTCTGGCAATCAGCCCCAGCATTTT.

In the case of this clonotype: This may arise from a read error, as a much more abundant clone is one base away. The conserved phenylalanine or tryptophan is not found at the CDR3 terminus, so this likely reflects a read error. V usage is TRBV10-3 and J usage is TRBJ1-1; D uncertain. The germline V and J ends were trimmed by 2 bases and 2 bases, with 21 bases remaining between them. CDR1 and CDR2 (germline): ENHRY, SYGVKD. The CDR3 loop spans 18 amino acids. DNA of the CDR3: TGTGCCATCAGTGAGCCCGATGGGCGGACTATGGGAAACACTGAAGCTTTCGTT. The encoded protein is CAISEPDGRTMGNTEAFV.

This clonotype has at least ten counts. The chain uses TRBV28 and TRBJ1-1, with 7 bases matching TRBD1. In germline, CDR1 is MDHEN, CDR2 SYDVKM. V was clipped by 7 bases and J by 4 bases; unmatched bases: 9. The CDR3 is 14 amino acids. CDR3 residues: CASTRQGGFTEAFF. CDR3 nucleotide sequence: TGTGCCAGCACGAGACAGGGCGGGTTCACTGAAGCTTTCTTT.

This chain connects TRBV11-2 to TRBJ2-5; D is undetermined. The CDR3 is made up of 15 amino acids. V was cut by 3 bases and J by 5 bases, with 16 bases left in between. CDR1 is SGHAT and CDR2 is FQNNGV in the germline V gene. CDR3 protein: CASSLGFGRSETQYF. The CDR3 bases are TGTGCCAGCAGCTTGGGGTTCGGACGATCGGAGACCCAGTACTTC.

This clonotype was found many times. The genes are TRBV2 and TRBJ1-5; perhaps TRBD1 as D (6 bases). Germline-derived CDR1 and CDR2 are SNHLY and FYNNEI. V lost 6 bases to trimming and J lost 7 bases, with 16 bases between them. The CDR3 totals 14 residues. This chain's CDR3 is CASRGGPAVQPQHF. For the CDR3, the DNA is TGTGCCAGCAGGGGGGGGCCGGCGGTCCAGCCCCAGCATTTT.

The V call is TRBV6-8, the J call TRBJ2-5; D not resolved. The CDR3 runs 15 residues. Looked up from germline, CDR1 is MNHGY and CDR2 is SAAAGT. V lost 0 bases and J 4 bases, leaving 12 bases between the germline ends. CDR3 amino acids: CASSYSGSEIETQYF. CDR3 in DNA: TGTGCCAGCAGTTACTCGGGGTCCGAAATAGAGACCCAGTACTTC.

Ten or more counts support this clonotype. This chain connects TRBV24-1 to TRBJ2-7, with TRBD1 matching 7 bases. V lost 6 bases and J lost 1; bases outside the gene matches: 5. The V gene's germline CDR1 is KGHDR and CDR2 SFDVKD. This CDR3 region has 14 residues. CDR3 nucleotides: TGTGCCACCAGTCCAGGGGGTGAATCCTACGAGCAGTACTTC. Amino acids: CATSPGGESYEQYF.

This clonotype was seen repeatedly, ten times or more. The gene calls are TRBV20-1 and TRBJ1-1; D unresolved. Looked up from germline, CDR1 is DFQATT and CDR2 is SNEGSKA (reference sequence). The CDR3 has 12 residues. V was clipped by 4 bases and J by 0 bases, with 6 bases between them. CDR3 coding DNA: TGCAGTGCTAAGGACCTGAACACTGAAGCTTTCTTT. Amino acid sequence: CSAKDLNTEAFF.

This clonotype was counted ten times or more. V and J are TRBV6-1 and TRBJ1-1; no reliable D call. The CDR3 runs 13 residues. In germline, CDR1 is MNHNS, CDR2 SASEGT. Trimming took off 6 bases at V and 2 bases at J, with 10 bases between the two ends. The CDR3 nucleotides read TGTGCCAGCAGACGCTCCGGCAACACTGAAGCTTTCTTT. Amino acids: CASRRSGNTEAFF.

This clonotype was recorded a few times. The chain combines TRBV4-1 with TRBJ1-2; the D is unclear. V was pared by 1 base and J by 3 bases, with 12 bases between. The CDR3 has 15 amino acids. Germline values: CDR1 MGHRA, CDR2 YSYEKL. The CDR3 reads CASSQVGGRYYGYTF. The DNA for the CDR3 is TGCGCCAGCAGCCAAGTTGGTGGGAGATACTATGGCTACACCTTC.

In its sample, this clonotype was seen many times. V gene TRBV24-1 combines with J gene TRBJ2-5, with a weak D call TRBD2 (6 bases). Germline V CDR1 and CDR2: KGHDR, SFDVKD. CDR3 length equals 14 residues. V lost 7 bases, J lost 2 bases, and 13 bases lay in between. The CDR3: CATRSTGGQETQYF. The DNA for the CDR3 is TGTGCCACCAGAAGCACCGGGGGACAAGAGACCCAGTACTTC.

The V and J genes are TRBV5-1 and TRBJ1-2, with a possible D match to TRBD1 (5 bases). V was cut by 0 bases and J by 0 bases, with 9 bases left in between. Germline assignment: CDR1 SGHRS and CDR2 YFSETQ. This CDR3 is built from 15 residues. CDR3 in DNA: TGCGCCAGCAGCTTGGCGGCAGGGACTAACTATGGCTACACCTTC. This translates into CASSLAAGTNYGYTF.

This clonotype was recorded at least ten times. The V and J genes are TRBV4-1 and TRBJ1-6; D is possibly TRBD1 (5 bases). V was shortened by 0 bases and J by 6 bases, with 12 bases between the two germline ends. Germline-derived CDR1 and CDR2 are MGHRA and YSYEKL. CDR3 length: 16 residues. The chain's CDR3 is CASSQDWARVNSPLHF. The CDR3 region has the DNA TGCGCCAGCAGCCAAGATTGGGCCAGGGTTAATTCACCCCTCCACTTT.